This TCR beta chain derives from a study of human T cells and chemical hapten exposure. Study information: Application of 0.01% DPC to the upper back was done by patch test, with a reading at 6 days.

In TCRdb, the RACE reads were re-called with MiXCR into one record per CDR3 protein. The sample lists more than 55,000 distinct CDR3 sequences, 9.9% occurring once. Indicated time point: pre-sensitization, week 0. The treatment is: therapeutic diphenylcyclopropenone sensitization with weekly scalp DPC. Germline loops: CDR1 DFQATT, CDR2 SNEGSKA (reference sequence). The V end lost 6 bases, the J end lost 0 bases, and 20 bases lay between the germline ends. The CDR3 has 16 amino acids. This clonotype originated in a man aged 40-55 years with alopecia areata. Some clones in this sample may be carry-over from other donors' samples. The sample consisted of whole blood, taken in connection with sensitization to the hapten diphenylcyclopropenone (DPC). This rearrangement joins TRBV20-1 to TRBJ2-5; the D call may be TRBD1 or TRBD2 (6 bases each). DNA of the CDR3: TGCAGTGCCGTACGGGGGCGGCGGTCTTACCAAGAGACCCAGTACTTC. Residues: CSAVRGRRSYQETQYF.